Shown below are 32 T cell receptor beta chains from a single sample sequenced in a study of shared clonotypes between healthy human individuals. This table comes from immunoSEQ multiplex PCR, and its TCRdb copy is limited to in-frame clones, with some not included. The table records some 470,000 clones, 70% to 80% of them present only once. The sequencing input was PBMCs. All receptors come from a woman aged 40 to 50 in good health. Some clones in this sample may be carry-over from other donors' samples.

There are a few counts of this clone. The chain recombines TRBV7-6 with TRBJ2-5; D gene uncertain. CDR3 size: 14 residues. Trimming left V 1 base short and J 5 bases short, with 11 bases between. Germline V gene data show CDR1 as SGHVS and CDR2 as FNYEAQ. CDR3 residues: CASSLEGFLETQYF. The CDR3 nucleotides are TGTGCCAGCAGCTTAGAAGGGTTTCTGGAGACCCAGTACTTC.

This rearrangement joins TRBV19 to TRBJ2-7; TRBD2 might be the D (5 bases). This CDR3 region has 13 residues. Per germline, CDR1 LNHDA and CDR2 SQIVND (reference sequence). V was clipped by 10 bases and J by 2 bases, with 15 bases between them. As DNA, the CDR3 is TGTGCCACCGCTTTCGGACTCACCTACGAGCAGTACTTC. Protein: CATAFGLTYEQYF.

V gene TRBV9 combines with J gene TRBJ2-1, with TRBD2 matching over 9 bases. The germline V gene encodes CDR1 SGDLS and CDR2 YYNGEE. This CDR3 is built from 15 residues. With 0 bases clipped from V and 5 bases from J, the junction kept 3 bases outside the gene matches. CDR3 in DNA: TGTGCCAGCAGCGTAGTAGCGGGAGTAAACAATGAGCAGTTCTTC. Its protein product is CASSVVAGVNNEQFF.

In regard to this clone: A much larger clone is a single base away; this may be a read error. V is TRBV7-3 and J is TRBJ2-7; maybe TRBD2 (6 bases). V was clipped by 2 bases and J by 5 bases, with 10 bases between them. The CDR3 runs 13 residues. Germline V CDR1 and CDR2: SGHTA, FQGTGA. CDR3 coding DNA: TGTGCCAGCAGCTTAGCGGGACGCCACGAGCAGTACTTC. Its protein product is CASSLAGRHEQYF.

CDR3 loop: CASSEGTSYEQYF. CDR3 nucleotides: TGCGCCAGCAGTGAGGGCACCTCCTACGAGCAGTACTTC. The V call is TRBV10-2, the J call TRBJ2-7, with D unclear. Germline V gene sequence: CDR1 WSHSY, CDR2 SAAADI. Trimming left V 2 bases short and J 0 bases short, with 5 bases between. The CDR3 spans 13 residues.

The CDR3 bases are TGTGCCAGCAGCTTAGACGGTCGGGGACAGGGGCGCGGCGGGGAGCTGTTTTTT. Protein sequence: CASSLDGRGQGRGGELFF. This chain links TRBV11-2 with TRBJ2-2; 10 nucleotides line up with TRBD1. This CDR3 region has 18 residues. Germline assignment: CDR1 SGHAT and CDR2 FQNNGV. V trimming: 0 bases; J trimming: 7 bases; junction bases outside the gene matches: 11.

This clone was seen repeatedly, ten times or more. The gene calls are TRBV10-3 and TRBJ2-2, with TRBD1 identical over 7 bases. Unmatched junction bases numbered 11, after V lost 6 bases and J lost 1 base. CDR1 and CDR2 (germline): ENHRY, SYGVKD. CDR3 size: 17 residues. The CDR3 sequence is CAISARGMNMNTGELFF. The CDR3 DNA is TGTGCCATCAGCGCCAGGGGGATGAATATGAACACCGGGGAGCTGTTTTTT.

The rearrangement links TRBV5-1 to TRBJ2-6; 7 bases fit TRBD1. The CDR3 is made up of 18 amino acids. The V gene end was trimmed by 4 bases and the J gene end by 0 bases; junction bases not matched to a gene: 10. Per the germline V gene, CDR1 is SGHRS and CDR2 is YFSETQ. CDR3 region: CASSARDSPTSGANVLTF. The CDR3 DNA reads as TGCGCCAGCAGCGCCCGGGACAGCCCGACCTCTGGGGCCAACGTCCTGACTTTC.

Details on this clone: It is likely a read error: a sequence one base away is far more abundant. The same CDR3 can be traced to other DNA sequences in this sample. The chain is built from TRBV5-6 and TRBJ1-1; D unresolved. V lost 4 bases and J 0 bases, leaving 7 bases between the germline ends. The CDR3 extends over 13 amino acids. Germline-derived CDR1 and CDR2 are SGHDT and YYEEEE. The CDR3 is CASSLDMNTEAFF. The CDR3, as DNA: TGTGCCAGCAGCCTAGACATGAACACTGAAGCTTTCTTT.

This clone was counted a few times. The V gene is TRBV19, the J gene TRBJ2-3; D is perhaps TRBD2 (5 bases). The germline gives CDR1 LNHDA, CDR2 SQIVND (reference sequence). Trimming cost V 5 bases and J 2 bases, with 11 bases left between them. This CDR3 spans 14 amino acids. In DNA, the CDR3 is TGTGCCAGTAGTGGAACGCTAGCCACAGATACGCAGTATTTT. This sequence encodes CASSGTLATDTQYF.

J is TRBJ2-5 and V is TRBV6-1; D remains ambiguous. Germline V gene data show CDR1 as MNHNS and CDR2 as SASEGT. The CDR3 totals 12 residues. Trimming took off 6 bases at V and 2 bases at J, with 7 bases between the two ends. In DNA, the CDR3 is TGTGCCAGCAGCCCTCAACAAGAGACCCAGTACTTC. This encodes CASSPQQETQYF.

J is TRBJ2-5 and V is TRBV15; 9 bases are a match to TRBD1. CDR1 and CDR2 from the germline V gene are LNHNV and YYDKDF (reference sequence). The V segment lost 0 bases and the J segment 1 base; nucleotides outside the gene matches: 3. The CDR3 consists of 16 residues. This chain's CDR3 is CATSRDLTGGQETQYF. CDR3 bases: TGTGCCACCAGCAGAGACCTGACAGGGGGCCAAGAGACCCAGTACTTC. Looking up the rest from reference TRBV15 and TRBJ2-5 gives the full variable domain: DAMVIQNPRYQVTQFGKPVTLSCSQTLNHNVMYWYQQKSSQAPKLLFHYYDKDFNNEADTPDNFQSRRPNTSFCFLDIRSPGLGDTAMYLCATSRDLTGGQETQYFGPGTRLLVL.

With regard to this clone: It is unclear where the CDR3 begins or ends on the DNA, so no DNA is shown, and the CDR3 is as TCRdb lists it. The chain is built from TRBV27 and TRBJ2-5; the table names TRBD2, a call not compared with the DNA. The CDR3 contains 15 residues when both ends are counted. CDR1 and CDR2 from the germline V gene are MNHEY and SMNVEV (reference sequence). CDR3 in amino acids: CASSFLADSQETQYF.

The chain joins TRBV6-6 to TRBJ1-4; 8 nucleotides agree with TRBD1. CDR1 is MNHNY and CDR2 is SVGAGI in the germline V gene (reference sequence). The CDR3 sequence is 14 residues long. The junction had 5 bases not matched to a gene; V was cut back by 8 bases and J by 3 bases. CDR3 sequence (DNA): TGTGCCAGCGCCCCGGGACAGGCTAATGAAAAACTGTTTTTT. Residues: CASAPGQANEKLFF.

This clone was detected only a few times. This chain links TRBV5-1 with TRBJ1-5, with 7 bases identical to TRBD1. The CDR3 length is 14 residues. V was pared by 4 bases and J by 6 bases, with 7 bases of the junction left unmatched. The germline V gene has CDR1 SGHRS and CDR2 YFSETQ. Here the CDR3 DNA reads TGCGCCAGCAGCCCCACAGGGGAAGGTCAGCCCCAGCATTTT. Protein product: CASSPTGEGQPQHF.

CDR3: CASSSNPSWGGAQETQYF. Here the CDR3 DNA reads TGCGCCAGCAGCTCGAATCCCTCCTGGGGGGGCGCCCAAGAGACCCAGTACTTC. This chain uses TRBV5-1 with TRBJ2-5; a possible D gene is TRBD2 (7 bases). Germline CDR1 reads SGHRS; CDR2 reads YFSETQ. The CDR3 runs 18 residues. Between the trimmed V and J ends, which lost 3 bases and 1 base, there was a span of 22 bases. Combining the CDR3 with reference TRBV5-1 and TRBJ2-5 gives the whole variable domain KAGVTQTPRYLIKTRGQQVTLSCSPISGHRSVSWYQQTPGQGLQFLFEYFSETQRNKGNFPGRFSGRQFSNSRSEMNVSTLELGDSALYLCASSSNPSWGGAQETQYFGPGTRLLVL.

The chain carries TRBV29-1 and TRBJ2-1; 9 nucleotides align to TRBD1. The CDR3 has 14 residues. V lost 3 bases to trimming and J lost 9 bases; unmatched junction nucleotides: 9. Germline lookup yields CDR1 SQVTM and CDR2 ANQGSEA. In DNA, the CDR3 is TGCAGCGTTGAGGCGGACAGGGGTTACTCTGAGCAGTTCTTC. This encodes CSVEADRGYSEQFF.

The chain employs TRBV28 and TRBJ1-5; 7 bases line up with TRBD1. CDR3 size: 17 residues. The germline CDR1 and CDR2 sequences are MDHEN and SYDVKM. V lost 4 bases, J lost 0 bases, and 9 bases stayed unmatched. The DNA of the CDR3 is TGTGCCAGCAGTTCCCGACAGGGATGGTATAGCAATCAGCCCCAGCATTTT. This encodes CASSSRQGWYSNQPQHF.

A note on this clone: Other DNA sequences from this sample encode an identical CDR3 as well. This chain's CDR3 is CASSVQGALNTEAFF. The CDR3 nucleotides read TGTGCCAGCTCAGTACAGGGGGCCCTGAACACTGAAGCTTTCTTT. The rearrangement links TRBV18 to TRBJ1-1; 9 bases line up with TRBD1. This CDR3 comprises 15 residues. V dropped 5 bases and J dropped 0; count of bases not matched to a gene: 4. Germline V gives CDR1 KGHSH, CDR2 LQKENI. Looking up the rest from reference TRBV18 and TRBJ1-1 gives the full variable domain: NAGVMQNPRHLVRRRGQEARLRCSPMKGHSHVYWYRQLPEEGLKFMVYLQKENIIDESGMPKERFSAEFPKEGPSILRIQQVVRGDSAAYFCASSVQGALNTEAFFGQGTRLTVV.

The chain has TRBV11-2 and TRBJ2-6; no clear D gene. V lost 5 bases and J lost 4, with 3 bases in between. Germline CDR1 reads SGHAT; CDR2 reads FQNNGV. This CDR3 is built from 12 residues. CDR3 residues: CASSVGANVLTF. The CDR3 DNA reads TGTGCCAGCAGCGTCGGGGCCAACGTCCTGACTTTC.

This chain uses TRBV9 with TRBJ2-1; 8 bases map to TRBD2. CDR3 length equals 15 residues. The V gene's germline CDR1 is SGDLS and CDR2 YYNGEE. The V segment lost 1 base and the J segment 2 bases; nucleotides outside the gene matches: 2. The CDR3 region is CASSVSSGAYNEQFF. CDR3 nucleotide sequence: TGTGCCAGCAGCGTAAGTAGCGGGGCCTACAATGAGCAGTTCTTC.

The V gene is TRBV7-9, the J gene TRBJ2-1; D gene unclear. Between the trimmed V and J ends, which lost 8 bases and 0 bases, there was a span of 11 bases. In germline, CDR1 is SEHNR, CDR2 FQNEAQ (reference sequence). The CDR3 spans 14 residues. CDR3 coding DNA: TGTGCCAGCGCCGAGTATAGCTCCTACAATGAGCAGTTCTTC. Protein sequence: CASAEYSSYNEQFF. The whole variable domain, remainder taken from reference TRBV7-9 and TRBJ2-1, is DTGVSQNPRHKITKRGQNVTFRCDPISEHNRLYWYRQTLGQGPEFLTYFQNEAQLEKSRLLSDRFSAERPKGSFSTLEIQRTEQGDSAMYLCASAEYSSYNEQFFGPGTRLTVL.

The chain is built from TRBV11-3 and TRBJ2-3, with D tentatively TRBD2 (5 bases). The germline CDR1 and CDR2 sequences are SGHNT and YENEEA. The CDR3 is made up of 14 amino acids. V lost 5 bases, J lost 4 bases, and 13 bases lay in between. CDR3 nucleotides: TGTGCCAGCAGCCACACCACTAGGGCAGATACGCAGTATTTT. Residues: CASSHTTRADTQYF.

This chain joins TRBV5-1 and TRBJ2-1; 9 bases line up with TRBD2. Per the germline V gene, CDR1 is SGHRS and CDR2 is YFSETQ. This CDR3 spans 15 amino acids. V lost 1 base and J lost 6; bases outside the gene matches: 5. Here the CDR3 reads CASSLKTSGSNEQFF. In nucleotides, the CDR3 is TGCGCCAGCAGCTTGAAGACTAGCGGAAGCAATGAGCAGTTCTTC.

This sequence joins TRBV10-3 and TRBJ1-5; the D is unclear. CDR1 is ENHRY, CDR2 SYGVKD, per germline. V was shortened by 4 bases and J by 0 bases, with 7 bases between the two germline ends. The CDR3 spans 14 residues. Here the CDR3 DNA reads TGTGCCATCAGTGTTCAGCTTAGCAATCAGCCCCAGCATTTT. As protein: CAISVQLSNQPQHF.

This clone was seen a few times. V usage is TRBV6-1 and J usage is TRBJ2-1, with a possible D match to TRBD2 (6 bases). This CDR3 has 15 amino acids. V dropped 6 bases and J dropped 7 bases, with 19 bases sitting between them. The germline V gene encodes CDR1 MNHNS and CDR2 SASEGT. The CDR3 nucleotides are TGTGCCAGCAGCTCTATAGCGGTTACGGGGAATGAGCAGTTCTTC. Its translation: CASSSIAVTGNEQFF.

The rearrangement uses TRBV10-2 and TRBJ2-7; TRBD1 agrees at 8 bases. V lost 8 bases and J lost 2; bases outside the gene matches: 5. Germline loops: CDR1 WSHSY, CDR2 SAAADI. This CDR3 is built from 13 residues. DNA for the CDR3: TGCGCCAGCTGGGACAGGTACACCTACGAGCAGTACTTC. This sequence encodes CASWDRYTYEQYF.

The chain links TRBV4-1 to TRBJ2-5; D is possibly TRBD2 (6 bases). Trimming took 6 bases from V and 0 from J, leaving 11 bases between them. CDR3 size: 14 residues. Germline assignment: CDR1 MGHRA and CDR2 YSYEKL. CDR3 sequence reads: CASSPGLYQETQYF. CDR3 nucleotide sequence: TGCGCCAGCAGTCCGGGACTCTACCAAGAGACCCAGTACTTC.

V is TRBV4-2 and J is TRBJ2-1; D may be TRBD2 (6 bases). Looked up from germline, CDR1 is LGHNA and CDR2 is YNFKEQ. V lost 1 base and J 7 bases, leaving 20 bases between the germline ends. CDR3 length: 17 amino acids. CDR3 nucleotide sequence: TGTGCCAGCAGCCAAGGGTCTAGCGCGGATGATGCAAATGAGCAGTTCTTC. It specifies CASSQGSSADDANEQFF.

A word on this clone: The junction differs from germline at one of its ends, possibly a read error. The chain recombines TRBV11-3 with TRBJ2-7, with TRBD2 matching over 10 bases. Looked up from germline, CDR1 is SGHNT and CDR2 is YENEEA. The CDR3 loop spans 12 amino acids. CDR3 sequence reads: CASSLDSGRPHF. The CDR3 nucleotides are TGTGCCAGCAGCTTAGATAGCGGGAGGCCCCACTTC.

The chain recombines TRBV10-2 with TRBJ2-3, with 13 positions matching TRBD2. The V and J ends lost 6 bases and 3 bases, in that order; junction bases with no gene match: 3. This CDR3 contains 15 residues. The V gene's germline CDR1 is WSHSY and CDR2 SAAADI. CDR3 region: CASRPTSGGTDTQYF. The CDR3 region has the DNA TGCGCCAGCAGACCGACTAGCGGGGGGACAGATACGCAGTATTTT.

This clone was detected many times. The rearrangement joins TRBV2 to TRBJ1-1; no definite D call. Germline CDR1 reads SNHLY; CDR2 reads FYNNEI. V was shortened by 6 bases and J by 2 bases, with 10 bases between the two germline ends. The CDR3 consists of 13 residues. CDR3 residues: CASRMDLNTEAFF. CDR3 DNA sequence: TGTGCCAGCAGGATGGACCTTAACACTGAAGCTTTCTTT.